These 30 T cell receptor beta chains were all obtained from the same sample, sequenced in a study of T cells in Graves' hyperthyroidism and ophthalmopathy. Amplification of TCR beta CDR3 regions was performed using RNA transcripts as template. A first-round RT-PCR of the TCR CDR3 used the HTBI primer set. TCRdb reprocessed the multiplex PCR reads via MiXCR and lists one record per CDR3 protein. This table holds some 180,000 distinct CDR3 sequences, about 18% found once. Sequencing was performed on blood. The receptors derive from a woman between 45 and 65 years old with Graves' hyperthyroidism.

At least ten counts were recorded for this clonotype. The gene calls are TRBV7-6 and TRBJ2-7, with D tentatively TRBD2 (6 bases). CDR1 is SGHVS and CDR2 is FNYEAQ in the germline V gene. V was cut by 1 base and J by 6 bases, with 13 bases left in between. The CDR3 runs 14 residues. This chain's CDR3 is CASSLGAGSVEQYF. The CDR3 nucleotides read TGTGCCAGCAGCTTAGGAGCGGGCAGCGTCGAGCAGTACTTC.

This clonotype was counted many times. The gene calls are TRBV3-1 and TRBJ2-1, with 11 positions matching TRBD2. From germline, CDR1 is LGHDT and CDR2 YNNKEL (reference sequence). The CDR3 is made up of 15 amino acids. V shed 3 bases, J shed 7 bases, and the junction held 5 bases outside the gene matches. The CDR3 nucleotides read TGTGCCAGCAGCCACCCGACTAGCGGGGTAAATGAGCAGTTCTTC. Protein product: CASSHPTSGVNEQFF.

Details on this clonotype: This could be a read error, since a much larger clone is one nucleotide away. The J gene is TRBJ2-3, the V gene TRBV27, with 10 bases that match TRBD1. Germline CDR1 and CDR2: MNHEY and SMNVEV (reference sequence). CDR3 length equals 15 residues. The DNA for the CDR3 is TGTCCCAGCAGCCAAAGAGAGACAGGGGGCGATACGCAGTATTTT. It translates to CPSSQRETGGDTQYF.

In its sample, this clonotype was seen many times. Written as DNA, the CDR3 is TGTGCCAGCTCACCACCAGCCTTCGATACGCAGTATTTT. This gives the protein CASSPPAFDTQYF. The chain carries TRBV18 and TRBJ2-3; D not resolved. The germline gives CDR1 KGHSH, CDR2 LQKENI. The CDR3 is 13 amino acids. Trimming stripped 0 bases from V and 6 bases from J, with 7 bases between.

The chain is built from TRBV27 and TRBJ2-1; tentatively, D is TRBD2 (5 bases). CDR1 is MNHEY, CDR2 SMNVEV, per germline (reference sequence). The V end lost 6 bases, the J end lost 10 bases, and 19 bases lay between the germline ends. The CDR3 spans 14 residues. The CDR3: CASSAKTSRREQFF. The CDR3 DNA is TGTGCCAGCAGCGCAAAAACTAGTCGGCGGGAGCAGTTCTTC.

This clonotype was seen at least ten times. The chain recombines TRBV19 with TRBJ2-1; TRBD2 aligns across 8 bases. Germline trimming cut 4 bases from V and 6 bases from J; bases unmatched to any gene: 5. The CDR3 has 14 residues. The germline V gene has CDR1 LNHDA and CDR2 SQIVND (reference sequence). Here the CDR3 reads CASSRSGGGNEQFF. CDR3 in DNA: TGTGCCAGTAGTAGGAGCGGGGGTGGCAATGAGCAGTTCTTC. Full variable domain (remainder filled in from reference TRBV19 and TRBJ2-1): DGGITQSPKYLFRKEGQNVTLSCEQNLNHDAMYWYRQDPGQGLRLIYYSQIVNDFQKGDIAEGYSVSREKKESFPLTVTSAQKNPTAFYLCASSRSGGGNEQFFGPGTRLTVL.

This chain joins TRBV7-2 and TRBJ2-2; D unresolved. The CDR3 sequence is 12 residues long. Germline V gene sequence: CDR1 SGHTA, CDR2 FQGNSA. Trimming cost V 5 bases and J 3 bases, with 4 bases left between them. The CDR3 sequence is CASSKYTGELFF. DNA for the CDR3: TGTGCCAGCAGCAAATACACCGGGGAGCTGTTTTTT.

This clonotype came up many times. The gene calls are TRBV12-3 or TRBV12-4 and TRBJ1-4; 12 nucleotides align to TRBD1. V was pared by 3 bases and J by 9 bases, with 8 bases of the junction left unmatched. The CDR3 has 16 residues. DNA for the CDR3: TGTGCCAGCAGTTTCGGGACAGGGGGCGGAGGTCAAAAACTGTTTTTT. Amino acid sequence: CASSFGTGGGGQKLFF.

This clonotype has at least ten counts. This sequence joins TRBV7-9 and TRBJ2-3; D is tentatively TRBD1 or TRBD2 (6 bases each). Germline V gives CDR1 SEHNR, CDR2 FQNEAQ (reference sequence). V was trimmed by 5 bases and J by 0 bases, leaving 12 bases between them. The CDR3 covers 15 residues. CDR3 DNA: TGTGCCAGCAGCGCACAGGGAGGTAGCACAGATACGCAGTATTTT. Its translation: CASSAQGGSTDTQYF.

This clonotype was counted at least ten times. Here the CDR3 reads CASSQLGGAQDTGELFF. The CDR3 DNA reads TGTGCCAGCAGTCAACTAGGGGGGGCCCAGGACACCGGGGAGCTGTTTTTT. The chain joins TRBV6-2 or TRBV6-3 to TRBJ2-2, with D perhaps TRBD2 (7 bases). The ends were cut back, 5 bases at V and 3 bases at J, with 19 bases in the middle. This CDR3 comprises 17 residues. Germline loops: CDR1 MNHEY, CDR2 SVGEGT.

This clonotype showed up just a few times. The DNA of the CDR3 is TGCGCCAGCAGCTTGGCCGGGGGGGACCACTACGAGCAGTACTTC. Protein sequence: CASSLAGGDHYEQYF. This rearrangement joins TRBV5-1 to TRBJ2-7; 8 bases agree with TRBD2. This CDR3 has 15 amino acids. The V gene end was trimmed by 0 bases and the J gene end by 3 bases; junction bases not matched to a gene: 5. CDR1 and CDR2 from the germline V gene are SGHRS and YFSETQ.

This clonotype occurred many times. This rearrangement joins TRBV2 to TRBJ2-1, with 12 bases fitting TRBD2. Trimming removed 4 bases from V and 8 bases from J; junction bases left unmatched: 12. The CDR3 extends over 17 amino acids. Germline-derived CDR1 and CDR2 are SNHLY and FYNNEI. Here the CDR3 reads CASSVGLAGGPSDEQFF. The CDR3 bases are TGTGCCAGCAGTGTCGGTCTAGCGGGGGGGCCTAGTGATGAGCAGTTCTTC.

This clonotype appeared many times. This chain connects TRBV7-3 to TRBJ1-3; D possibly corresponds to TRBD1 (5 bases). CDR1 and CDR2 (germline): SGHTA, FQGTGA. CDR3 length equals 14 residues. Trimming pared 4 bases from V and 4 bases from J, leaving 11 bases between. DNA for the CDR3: TGTGCCAGCAGCTCAGGGACGGCAGGAAACACCATATATTTT. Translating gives CASSSGTAGNTIYF.

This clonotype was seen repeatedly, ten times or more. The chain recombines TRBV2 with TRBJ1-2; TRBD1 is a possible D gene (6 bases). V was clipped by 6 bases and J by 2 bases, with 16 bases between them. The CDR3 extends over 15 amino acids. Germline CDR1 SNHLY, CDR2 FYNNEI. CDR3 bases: TGTGCCAGCAGGAAAGGAGGACAGATCAACTATGGCTACACCTTC. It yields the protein CASRKGGQINYGYTF.

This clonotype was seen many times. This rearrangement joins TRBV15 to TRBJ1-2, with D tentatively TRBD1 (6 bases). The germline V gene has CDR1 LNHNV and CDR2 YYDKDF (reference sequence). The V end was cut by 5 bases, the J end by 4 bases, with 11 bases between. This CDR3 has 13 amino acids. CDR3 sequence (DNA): TGTGCCACCAGCCTACAGGGTGCCTATGGCTACACCTTC. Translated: CATSLQGAYGYTF.

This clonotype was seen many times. CDR3 amino acids: CASSAWTSEETQYF. The CDR3 bases are TGTGCCAGCAGCGCGTGGACTAGTGAAGAGACCCAGTACTTC. The V gene is TRBV7-9, the J gene TRBJ2-5, with 7 bases aligning to TRBD2. The V and J ends lost 5 bases and 3 bases, in that order; junction bases with no gene match: 6. The length of the CDR3 is 14 residues. From germline, CDR1 is SEHNR and CDR2 FQNEAQ (reference sequence).

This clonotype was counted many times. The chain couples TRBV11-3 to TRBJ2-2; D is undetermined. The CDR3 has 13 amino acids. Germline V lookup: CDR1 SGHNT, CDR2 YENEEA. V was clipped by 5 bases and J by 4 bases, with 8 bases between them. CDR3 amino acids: CASSPFRTGELFF. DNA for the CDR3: TGTGCCAGCAGCCCATTCCGCACCGGGGAGCTGTTTTTT.

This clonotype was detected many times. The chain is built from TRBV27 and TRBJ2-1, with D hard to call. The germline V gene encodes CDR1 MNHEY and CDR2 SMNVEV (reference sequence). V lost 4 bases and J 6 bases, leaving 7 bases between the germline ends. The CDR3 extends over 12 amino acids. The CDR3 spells CASSSVSNEQFF. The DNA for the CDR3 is TGTGCCAGCAGTTCGGTAAGCAATGAGCAGTTCTTC.

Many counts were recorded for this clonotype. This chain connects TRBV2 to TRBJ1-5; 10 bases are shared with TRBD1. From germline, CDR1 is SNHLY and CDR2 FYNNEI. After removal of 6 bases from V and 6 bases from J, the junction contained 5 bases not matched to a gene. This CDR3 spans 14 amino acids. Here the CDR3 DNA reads TGTGCCAGCAGCCCCGGGACAGGGGTTCAGCCCCAGCATTTT. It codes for CASSPGTGVQPQHF.

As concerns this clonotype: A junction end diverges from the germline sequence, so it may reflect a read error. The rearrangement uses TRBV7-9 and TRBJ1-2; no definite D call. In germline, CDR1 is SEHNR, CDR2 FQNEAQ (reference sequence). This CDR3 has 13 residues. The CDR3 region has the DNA TGTGCCAGCAGCTTAGAAGTTAACTATAGCTACACCTTC. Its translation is CASSLEVNYSYTF. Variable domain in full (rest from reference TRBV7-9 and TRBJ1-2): DTGVSQNPRHKITKRGQNVTFRCDPISEHNRLYWYRQTLGQGPEFLTYFQNEAQLEKSRLLSDRFSAERPKGSFSTLEIQRTEQGDSAMYLCASSLEVNYSYTFGSGTRLTVV.

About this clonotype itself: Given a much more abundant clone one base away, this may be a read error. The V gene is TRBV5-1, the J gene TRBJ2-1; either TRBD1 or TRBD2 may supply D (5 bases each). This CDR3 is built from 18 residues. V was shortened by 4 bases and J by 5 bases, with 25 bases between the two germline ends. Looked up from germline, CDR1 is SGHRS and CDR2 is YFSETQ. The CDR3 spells CASSVISRDATWNNEQFF. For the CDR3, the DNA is TGCGCCAGCAGCGTAATATCCCGGGACGCCACATGGAACAATGAGCAGTTCTTC.

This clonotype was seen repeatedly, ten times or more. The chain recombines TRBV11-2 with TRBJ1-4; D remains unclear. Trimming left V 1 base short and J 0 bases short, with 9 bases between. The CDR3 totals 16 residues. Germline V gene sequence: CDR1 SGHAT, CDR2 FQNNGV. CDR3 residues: CASSLVSGATNEKLFF. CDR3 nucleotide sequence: TGTGCCAGCAGCTTAGTGTCGGGAGCAACTAATGAAAAACTGTTTTTT.

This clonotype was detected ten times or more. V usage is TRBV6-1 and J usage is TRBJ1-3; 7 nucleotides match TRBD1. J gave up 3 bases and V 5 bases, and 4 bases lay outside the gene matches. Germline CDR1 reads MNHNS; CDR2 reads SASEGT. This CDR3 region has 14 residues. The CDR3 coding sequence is TGTGCCAGCAGTAAAGGGGGCGGTGGAAACACCATATATTTT. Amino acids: CASSKGGGGNTIYF.

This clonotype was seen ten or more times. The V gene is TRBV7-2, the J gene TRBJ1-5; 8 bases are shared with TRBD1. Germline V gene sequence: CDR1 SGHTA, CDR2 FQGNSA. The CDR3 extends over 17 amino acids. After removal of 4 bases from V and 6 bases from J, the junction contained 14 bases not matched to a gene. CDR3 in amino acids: CASSSRGDRGRSQPQHF. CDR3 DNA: TGTGCCAGCAGCTCAAGGGGAGACAGGGGCAGGAGTCAGCCCCAGCATTTT.

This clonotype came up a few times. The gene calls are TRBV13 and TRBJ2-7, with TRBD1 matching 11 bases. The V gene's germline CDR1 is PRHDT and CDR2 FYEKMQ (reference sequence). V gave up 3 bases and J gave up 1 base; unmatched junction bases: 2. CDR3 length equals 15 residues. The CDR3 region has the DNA TGTGCCAGCAGCTTTGGGGACAGGGGGTCCTACGAGCAGTACTTC. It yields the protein CASSFGDRGSYEQYF.

CDR3 sequence: CSAPGQNYGYTF. For the CDR3, the DNA is TGCAGTGCCCCGGGGCAGAACTATGGCTACACCTTC. This sequence joins TRBV20-1 and TRBJ1-2, with a tentative D call TRBD1 (5 bases). CDR1 and CDR2 from the germline V gene are DFQATT and SNEGSKA (reference sequence). The ends were cut back, 6 bases at V and 2 bases at J, with 10 bases in the middle. The CDR3 is 12 amino acids.

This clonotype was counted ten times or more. CDR3 DNA sequence: TGTGCCAGTAGTACCCTCCGACAGGGCGGGAGCGGGGAGCTGTTTTTT. It codes for CASSTLRQGGSGELFF. V gene TRBV19 combines with J gene TRBJ2-2; D tentatively fits TRBD1 or TRBD2 (7 bases each). From germline, CDR1 is LNHDA and CDR2 SQIVND (reference sequence). This CDR3 has 16 residues. Trimming removed 4 bases at V and 7 bases at J, with 19 bases between.

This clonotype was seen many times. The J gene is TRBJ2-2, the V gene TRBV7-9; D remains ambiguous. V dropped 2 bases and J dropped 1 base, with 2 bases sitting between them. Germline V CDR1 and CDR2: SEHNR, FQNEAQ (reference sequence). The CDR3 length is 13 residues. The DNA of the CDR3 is TGTGCCAGCAGCTTATTGAACACCGGGGAGCTGTTTTTT. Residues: CASSLLNTGELFF.

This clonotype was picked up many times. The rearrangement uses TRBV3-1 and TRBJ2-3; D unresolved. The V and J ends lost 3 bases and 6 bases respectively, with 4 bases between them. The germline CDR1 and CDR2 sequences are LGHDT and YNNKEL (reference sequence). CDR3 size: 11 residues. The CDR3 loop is CASSHDDTQYF. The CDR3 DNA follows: TGTGCCAGCAGCCATGACGATACGCAGTATTTT.

The CDR3 DNA follows: TGTGCCAGTAGTCTCTCCGACCCGGGTTGGAGCAATCAGCCCCAGCATTTT. It encodes CASSLSDPGWSNQPQHF. The chain links TRBV19 to TRBJ1-5, with unresolved D. There are 17 residues in the CDR3. The germline CDR1 and CDR2 sequences are LNHDA and SQIVND (reference sequence). V was cut by 5 bases and J by 1 base, with 18 bases left in between.